The 14 T cell receptor beta chains presented below share a single source sample, sequenced in a study of blood T cells in healthy people across ages. A J-beta primer mix and a sample-barcoded 5' primer were used in a second PCR of roughly 6 to 11 cycles. MiXCR was run by TCRdb on the 5' RACE reads, yielding one entry per CDR3 protein. Among hundreds of thousands of distinct CDR3 sequences listed, around 40% were seen once. Sequenced input: blood. Source of these receptors: an older woman in good health.

V usage is TRBV11-3 and J usage is TRBJ2-7; 9 nucleotides match TRBD2. Trimming took 1 base from V and 5 from J; bases not matched to a gene: 6. The germline V gene has CDR1 SGHNT and CDR2 YENEEA. The CDR3 totals 15 residues. The CDR3 spells CASSLGAGGPDEQYF. The CDR3 DNA reads TGTGCCAGCAGCTTAGGTGCGGGAGGGCCGGACGAGCAGTACTTC. Looking up the rest from reference TRBV11-3 and TRBJ2-7 gives the full variable domain: EAGVVQSPRYKIIEKKQPVAFWCNPISGHNTLYWYLQNLGQGPELLIRYENEEAVDDSQLPKDRFSAERLKGVDSTLKIQPAELGDSAVYLCASSLGAGGPDEQYFGPGTRLTVT.

The V and J genes are TRBV18 and TRBJ2-3; no clear D gene. Germline CDR1 KGHSH, CDR2 LQKENI. V lost 3 bases and J lost 0, with 10 bases in between. The CDR3 contains 15 residues. Written as DNA, the CDR3 is TGTGCCAGCTCACCGTGCGAAACTAGCACAGATACGCAGTATTTT. This sequence encodes CASSPCETSTDTQYF.

In its sample, this clonotype was seen a few times. The V gene is TRBV9, the J gene TRBJ1-2; D is perhaps TRBD1 (5 bases). V was trimmed by 4 bases and J by 8 bases, leaving 18 bases between them. This CDR3 contains 14 residues. Germline loops: CDR1 SGDLS, CDR2 YYNGEE. CDR3 sequence: CASSPQSAGAGYTF. CDR3 sequence (DNA): TGTGCCAGCAGCCCCCAAAGTGCTGGGGCAGGCTACACCTTC.

This clonotype appeared a few times. The gene calls are TRBV18 and TRBJ2-7, with TRBD1 matching over 7 bases. Germline values: CDR1 KGHSH, CDR2 LQKENI. The CDR3 has 14 amino acids. V trimming: 6 bases; J trimming: 2 bases; junction bases outside the gene matches: 7. The CDR3 reads CASSPGGQPYEQYF. As DNA, the CDR3 is TGTGCCAGCTCCCCAGGGGGACAGCCCTACGAGCAGTACTTC. The full variable domain, completed using reference TRBV18 and TRBJ2-7, is NAGVMQNPRHLVRRRGQEARLRCSPMKGHSHVYWYRQLPEEGLKFMVYLQKENIIDESGMPKERFSAEFPKEGPSILRIQQVVRGDSAAYFCASSPGGQPYEQYFGPGTRLTVT.

The V call is TRBV20-1, the J call TRBJ2-1; TRBD2 agrees at 10 bases. The CDR3 contains 15 residues. The germline gives CDR1 DFQATT, CDR2 SNEGSKA (reference sequence). V was clipped by 0 bases and J by 9 bases; unmatched bases: 8. The CDR3 DNA reads TGCAGTGCTAGAGATTGGCTAGCGGGGGTGGGTGAGCAGTTCTTC. Its protein is CSARDWLAGVGEQFF.

A remark on this clonotype: A much more abundant neighbour one base away suggests this may be a read error. The rearrangement joins TRBV6-2 or TRBV6-3 to TRBJ2-5, with 8 nucleotides matching TRBD2. V shed 5 bases and J 3 bases; nucleotides not matched to a gene: 5. Looked up from germline, CDR1 is MNHEY and CDR2 is SVGEGT. The CDR3 loop spans 14 amino acids. Here the CDR3 reads CASSKRAGEETQYF. The DNA for the CDR3 is TGTGCCAGCAGTAAACGAGCGGGGGAAGAGACCCAGTACTTC.

This clonotype has more than one count but fewer than ten. This chain uses TRBV7-2 with TRBJ2-1; 9 positions agree with TRBD2. V shed 5 bases, J shed 5 bases, and the junction held 16 bases outside the gene matches. Germline CDR1 and CDR2: SGHTA and FQGNSA. CDR3 length: 18 amino acids. CDR3 sequence: CASSPRSLSGSLHNEQFF. The CDR3 DNA follows: TGTGCCAGCAGCCCCCGTTCCCTTAGCGGGAGTCTCCACAATGAGCAGTTCTTC.

This clonotype was seen many times. V gene TRBV4-1 combines with J gene TRBJ1-4; no reliable D call. V was pared by 6 bases and J by 3 bases, with 11 bases between. CDR3 length equals 14 residues. CDR1 and CDR2 from the germline V gene are MGHRA and YSYEKL. CDR3 DNA: TGCGCCAGCAGACCACAAGAGGCTAATGAAAAACTGTTTTTT. Translation: CASRPQEANEKLFF.

This clonotype was seen a handful of times. The gene calls are TRBV7-3 and TRBJ2-5; possible D gene TRBD2, 6 bases. V was trimmed by 9 bases and J by 2 bases, leaving 16 bases between them. The CDR3 consists of 14 residues. CDR1 is SGHTA, CDR2 FQGTGA, per germline. For the CDR3, the DNA is TGTGCCAGTAGCGTAACCGGGGGTCAAGAGACCCAGTACTTC. Translation: CASSVTGGQETQYF.

CDR3 in amino acids: CASSLLAGQGLTGELFF. CDR3 DNA: TGTGCCAGCAGTTTATTGGCGGGACAGGGTCTCACCGGGGAGCTGTTTTTT. The chain links TRBV27 to TRBJ2-2; 9 nucleotides align to TRBD1. The germline gives CDR1 MNHEY, CDR2 SMNVEV (reference sequence). This CDR3 region has 17 residues. J lost 4 bases, V lost 1 base, and 7 bases had no gene match.

This clonotype has a count of ten or more. V usage is TRBV6-5 and J usage is TRBJ1-2, with D perhaps TRBD1 (6 bases). V lost 0 bases and J 7 bases, leaving 6 bases between the germline ends. The CDR3 spans 12 residues. The germline V gene encodes CDR1 MNHEY and CDR2 SVGAGI. CDR3 region: CASSYSGAGYTF. In DNA form, the CDR3 reads TGTGCCAGCAGTTACTCGGGGGCTGGCTACACCTTC.

The V call is TRBV21-1, the J call TRBJ2-1; the DNA was not used to check the table's D call, TRBD1. TRBV21-1 has pseudogene status. The CDR3 has 17 amino acids. This CDR3 is CASSKFRATGPYNEQFF. CDR3 DNA sequence: TGTGCCAGCAGCAAGTTCCGGGCGACCGGGCCTTACAATGAGCAGTTCTTC.

For this clonotype: A much larger clone lies one base from this, so it may be a read error. This sequence joins TRBV4-1 and TRBJ2-1; no clear D. The CDR3 sequence is 18 residues long. CDR1 MGHRA and CDR2 YSYEKL come from the germline V gene. V gave up 0 bases and J gave up 5 bases, with 20 bases separating them. CDR3 DNA sequence: TGCGCCAGCAGCCAAGATCTGGCCGCGCCCACCGTAAACAATGAGCAGTTCTTC. This gives the protein CASSQDLAAPTVNNEQFF.

This clonotype was found a few times. V gene TRBV10-3 combines with J gene TRBJ2-1; a weak D match, TRBD2 (6 bases). Germline loops: CDR1 ENHRY, CDR2 SYGVKD. This CDR3 spans 10 amino acids. V lost 7 bases and J 9 bases, leaving 7 bases between the germline ends. The CDR3 protein is CAINGGEQFF. CDR3 in DNA: TGTGCCATCAACGGGGGTGAGCAGTTCTTC.